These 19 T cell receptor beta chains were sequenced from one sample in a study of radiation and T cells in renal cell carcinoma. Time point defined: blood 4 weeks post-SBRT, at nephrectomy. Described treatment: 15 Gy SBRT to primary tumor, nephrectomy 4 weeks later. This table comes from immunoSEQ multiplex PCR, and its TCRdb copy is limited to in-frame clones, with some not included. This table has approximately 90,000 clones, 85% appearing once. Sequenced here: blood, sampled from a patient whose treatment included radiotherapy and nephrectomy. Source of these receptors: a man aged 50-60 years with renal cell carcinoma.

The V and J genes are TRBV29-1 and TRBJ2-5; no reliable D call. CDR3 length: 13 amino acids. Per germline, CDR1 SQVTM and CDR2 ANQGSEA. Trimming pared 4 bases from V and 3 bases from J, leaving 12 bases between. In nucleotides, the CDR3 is TGCAGCGTTGCCTGGGTCCTAAAAGAGACCCAGTACTTC. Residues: CSVAWVLKETQYF.

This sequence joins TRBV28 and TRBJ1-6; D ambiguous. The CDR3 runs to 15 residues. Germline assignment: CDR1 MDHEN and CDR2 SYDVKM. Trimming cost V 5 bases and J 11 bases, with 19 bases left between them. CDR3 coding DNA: TGTGCCAGCAGTCTTATGGGTGTACCAGACACACCCCTCCACTTT. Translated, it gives CASSLMGVPDTPLHF. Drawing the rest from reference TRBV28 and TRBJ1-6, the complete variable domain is DVKVTQSSRYLVKRTGEKVFLECVQDMDHENMFWYRQDPGLGLRLIYFSYDVKMKEKGDIPEGYSVSREKKERFSLILESASTNQTSMYLCASSLMGVPDTPLHFGNGTRLTVT.

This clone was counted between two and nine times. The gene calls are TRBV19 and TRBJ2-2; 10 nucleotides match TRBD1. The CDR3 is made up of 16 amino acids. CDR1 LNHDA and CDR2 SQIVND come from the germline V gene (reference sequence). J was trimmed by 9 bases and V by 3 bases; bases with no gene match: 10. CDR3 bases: TGTGCCAGTAGTATGCGGGACAGGGGCCTTCACCGGGAGCTGTTTTTT. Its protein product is CASSMRDRGLHRELFF.

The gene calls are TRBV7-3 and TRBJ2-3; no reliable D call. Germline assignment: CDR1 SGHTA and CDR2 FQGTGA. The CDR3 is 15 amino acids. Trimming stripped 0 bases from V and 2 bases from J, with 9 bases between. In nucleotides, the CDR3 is TGTGCCAGCAGCTTAACTCTGGGAAACACAGATACGCAGTATTTT. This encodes CASSLTLGNTDTQYF.

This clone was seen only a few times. This CDR3 is CASKMRLAGGPDLYEQYF. The CDR3 DNA sequence: TGTGCCAGCAAAATGAGACTAGCGGGAGGGCCTGACCTCTACGAGCAGTACTTC. The chain joins TRBV2 to TRBJ2-7; 14 bases map to TRBD2. The V segment lost 7 bases and the J segment 3 bases; nucleotides outside the gene matches: 14. The CDR3 totals 18 residues. In germline, CDR1 is SNHLY, CDR2 FYNNEI.

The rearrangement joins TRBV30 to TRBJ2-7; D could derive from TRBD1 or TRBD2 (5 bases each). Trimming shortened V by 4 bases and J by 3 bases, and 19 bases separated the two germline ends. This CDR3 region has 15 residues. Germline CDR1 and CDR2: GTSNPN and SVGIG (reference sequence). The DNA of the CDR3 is TGTGCCTGGACCCGTGGGGATGGGGGATTCTACGAGCAGTACTTC. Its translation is CAWTRGDGGFYEQYF.

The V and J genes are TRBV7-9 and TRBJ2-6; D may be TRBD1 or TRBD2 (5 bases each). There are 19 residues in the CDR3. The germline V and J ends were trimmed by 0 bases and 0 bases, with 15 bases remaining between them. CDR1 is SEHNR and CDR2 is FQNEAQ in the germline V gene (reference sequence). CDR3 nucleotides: TGTGCCAGCAGCTTAGCTCTAGGGACCGCGTTCTCTGGGGCCAACGTCCTGACTTTC. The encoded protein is CASSLALGTAFSGANVLTF.

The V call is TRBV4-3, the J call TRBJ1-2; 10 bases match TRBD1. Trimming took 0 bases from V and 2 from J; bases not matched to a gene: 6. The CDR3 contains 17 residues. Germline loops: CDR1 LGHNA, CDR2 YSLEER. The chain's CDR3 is CASSQDFGTGENYGYTF. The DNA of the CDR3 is TGCGCCAGCAGCCAAGATTTCGGGACAGGGGAGAACTATGGCTACACCTTC.

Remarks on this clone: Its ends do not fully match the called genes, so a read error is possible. CDR3 bases: TGCGCCAGCAGTTTGGGGGGGAACCAAGAGACCCAGTACTTC. Translating gives CASSLGGNQETQYF. The genes are TRBV5-1 and TRBJ2-5, with 7 bases lining up with TRBD2. Germline V gene lookup returns CDR1 SGHRS and CDR2 YFSETQ. The CDR3 is 14 amino acids.

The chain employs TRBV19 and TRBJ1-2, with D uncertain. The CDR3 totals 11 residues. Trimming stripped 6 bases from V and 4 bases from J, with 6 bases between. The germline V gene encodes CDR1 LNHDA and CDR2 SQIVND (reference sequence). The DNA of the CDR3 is TGTGCCAGTAGAGGCACCTATGGCTACACCTTC. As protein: CASRGTYGYTF.

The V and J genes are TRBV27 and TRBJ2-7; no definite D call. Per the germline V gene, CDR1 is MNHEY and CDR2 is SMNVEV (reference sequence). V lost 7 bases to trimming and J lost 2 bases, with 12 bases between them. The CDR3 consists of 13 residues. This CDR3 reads CASTGTVAYEQYF. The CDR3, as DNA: TGTGCCAGCACCGGAACGGTCGCCTACGAGCAGTACTTC.

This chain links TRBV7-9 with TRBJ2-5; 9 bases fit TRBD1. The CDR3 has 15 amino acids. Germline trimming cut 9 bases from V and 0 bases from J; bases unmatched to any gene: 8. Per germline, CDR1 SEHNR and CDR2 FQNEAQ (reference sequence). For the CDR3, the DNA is TGTGCCAGGTCGACCGGGACAGGGTACCAAGAGACCCAGTACTTC. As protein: CARSTGTGYQETQYF. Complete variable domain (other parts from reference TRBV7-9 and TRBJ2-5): DTGVSQNPRHKITKRGQNVTFRCDPISEHNRLYWYRQTLGQGPEFLTYFQNEAQLEKSRLLSDRFSAERPKGSFSTLEIQRTEQGDSAMYLCARSTGTGYQETQYFGPGTRLLVL.

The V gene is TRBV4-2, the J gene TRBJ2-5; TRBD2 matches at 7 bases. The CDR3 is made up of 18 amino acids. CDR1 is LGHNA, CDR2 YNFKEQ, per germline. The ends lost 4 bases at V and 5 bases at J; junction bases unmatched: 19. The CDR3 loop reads CASSPLLVTSGAGETQYF. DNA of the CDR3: TGTGCCAGCAGCCCCCTTTTGGTTACCAGCGGGGCTGGGGAGACCCAGTACTTC.

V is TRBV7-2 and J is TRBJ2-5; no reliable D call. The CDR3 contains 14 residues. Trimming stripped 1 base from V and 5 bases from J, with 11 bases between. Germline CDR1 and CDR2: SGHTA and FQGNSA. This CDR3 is CASSLDPSSETQYF. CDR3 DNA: TGTGCCAGCAGCTTAGACCCTAGTTCCGAGACCCAGTACTTC.

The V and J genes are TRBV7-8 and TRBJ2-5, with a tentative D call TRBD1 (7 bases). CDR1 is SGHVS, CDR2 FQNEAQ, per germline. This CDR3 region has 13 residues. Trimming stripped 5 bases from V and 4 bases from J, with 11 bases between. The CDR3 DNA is TGTGCCAGCAGCACAGGGGAGGTAGAGACCCAGTACTTC. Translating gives CASSTGEVETQYF.

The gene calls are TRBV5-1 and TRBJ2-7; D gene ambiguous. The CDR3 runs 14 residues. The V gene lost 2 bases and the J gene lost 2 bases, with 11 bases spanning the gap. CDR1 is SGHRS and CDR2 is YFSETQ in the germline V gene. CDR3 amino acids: CASSFARGTYEQYF. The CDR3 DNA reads TGCGCCAGCAGCTTCGCACGTGGAACCTACGAGCAGTACTTC.

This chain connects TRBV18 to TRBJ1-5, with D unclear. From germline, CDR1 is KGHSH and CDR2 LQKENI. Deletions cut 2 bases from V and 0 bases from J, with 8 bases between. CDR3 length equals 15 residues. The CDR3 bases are TGTGCCAGCTCACCAGATAAGCATAGCAATCAGCCCCAGCATTTT. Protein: CASSPDKHSNQPQHF.

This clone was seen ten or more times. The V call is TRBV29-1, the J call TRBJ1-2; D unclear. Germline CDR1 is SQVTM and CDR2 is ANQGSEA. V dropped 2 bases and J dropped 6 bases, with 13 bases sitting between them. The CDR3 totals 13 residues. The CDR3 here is CSVELAVYDGYTF. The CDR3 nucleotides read TGCAGCGTTGAATTAGCAGTATATGATGGCTACACCTTC.

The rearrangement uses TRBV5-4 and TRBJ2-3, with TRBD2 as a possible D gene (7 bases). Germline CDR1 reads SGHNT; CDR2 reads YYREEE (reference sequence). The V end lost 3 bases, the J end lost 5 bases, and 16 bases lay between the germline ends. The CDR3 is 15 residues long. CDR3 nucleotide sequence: TGTGCCAGCAGCTACCGGACTAGGGGGGGAGATACGCAGTATTTT. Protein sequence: CASSYRTRGGDTQYF.